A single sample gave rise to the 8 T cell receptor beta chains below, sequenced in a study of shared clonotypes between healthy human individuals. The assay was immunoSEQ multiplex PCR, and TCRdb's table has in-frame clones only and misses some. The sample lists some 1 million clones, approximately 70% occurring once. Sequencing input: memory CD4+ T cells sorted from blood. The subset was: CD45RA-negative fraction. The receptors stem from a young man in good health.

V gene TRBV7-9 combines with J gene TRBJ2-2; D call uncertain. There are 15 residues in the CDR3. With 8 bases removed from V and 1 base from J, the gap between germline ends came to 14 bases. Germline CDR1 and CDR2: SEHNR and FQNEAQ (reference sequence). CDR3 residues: CASAPFRGNTGELFF. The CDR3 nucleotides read TGTGCCAGCGCTCCATTTCGAGGGAACACCGGGGAGCTGTTTTTT.

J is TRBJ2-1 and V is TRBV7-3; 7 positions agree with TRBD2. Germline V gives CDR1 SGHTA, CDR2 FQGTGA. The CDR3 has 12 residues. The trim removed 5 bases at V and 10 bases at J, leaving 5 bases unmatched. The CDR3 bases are TGTGCCAGCAGCACACCCGGGGGGGAGCAGTTCTTC. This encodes CASSTPGGEQFF.

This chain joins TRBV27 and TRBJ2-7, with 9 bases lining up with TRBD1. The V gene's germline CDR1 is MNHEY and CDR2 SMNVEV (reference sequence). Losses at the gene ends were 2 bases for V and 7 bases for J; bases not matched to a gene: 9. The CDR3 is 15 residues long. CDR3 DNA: TGTGCCAGCAGTTTAACCAAGGACAGGGGTGGAGAGCAGTACTTC. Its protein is CASSLTKDRGGEQYF.

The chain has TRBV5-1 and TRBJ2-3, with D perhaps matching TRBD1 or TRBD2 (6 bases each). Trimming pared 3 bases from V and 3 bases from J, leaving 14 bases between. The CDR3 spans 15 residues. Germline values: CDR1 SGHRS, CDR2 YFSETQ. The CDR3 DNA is TGCGCCAGCAGCTGGGGGGCAGGGAAGACAGATACGCAGTATTTT. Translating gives CASSWGAGKTDTQYF.

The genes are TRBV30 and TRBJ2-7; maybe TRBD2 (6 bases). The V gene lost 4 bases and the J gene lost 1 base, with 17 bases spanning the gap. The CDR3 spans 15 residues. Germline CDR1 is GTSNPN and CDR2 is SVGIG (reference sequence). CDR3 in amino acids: CAWNRGIGESYEQYF. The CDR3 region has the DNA TGTGCCTGGAATCGGGGGATAGGGGAATCCTACGAGCAGTACTTC. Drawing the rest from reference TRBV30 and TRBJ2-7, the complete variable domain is SQTIHQWPATLVQPVGSPLSLECTVEGTSNPNLYWYRQAAGRGLQLLFYSVGIGQISSEVPQNLSASRPQDRQFILSSKKLLLSDSGFYLCAWNRGIGESYEQYFGPGTRLTVT.

The CDR3 reads CSVLDREGYEQYF. The CDR3 DNA reads as TGCAGCGTTCTGGACAGGGAGGGATACGAGCAGTACTTC. The V gene is TRBV29-1, the J gene TRBJ2-7; the D gene is possibly TRBD1 (8 bases). The CDR3 contains 13 residues. V lost 5 bases and J lost 4, with 15 bases in between. Germline V gives CDR1 SQVTM, CDR2 ANQGSEA.

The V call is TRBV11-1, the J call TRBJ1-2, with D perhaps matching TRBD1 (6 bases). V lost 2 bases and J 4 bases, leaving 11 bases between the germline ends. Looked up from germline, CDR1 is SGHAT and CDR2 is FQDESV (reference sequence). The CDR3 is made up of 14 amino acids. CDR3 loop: CASSLQGISYGYTF. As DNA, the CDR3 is TGTGCCAGCAGCTTACAGGGGATATCCTATGGCTACACCTTC.

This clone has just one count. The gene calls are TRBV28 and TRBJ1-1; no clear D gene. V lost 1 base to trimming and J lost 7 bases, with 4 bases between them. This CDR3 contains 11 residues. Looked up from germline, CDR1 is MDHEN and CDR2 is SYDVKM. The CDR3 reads CASSLFREAFF. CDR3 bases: TGTGCCAGCAGTTTATTCCGTGAAGCTTTCTTT. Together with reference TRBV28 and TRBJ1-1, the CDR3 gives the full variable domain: DVKVTQSSRYLVKRTGEKVFLECVQDMDHENMFWYRQDPGLGLRLIYFSYDVKMKEKGDIPEGYSVSREKKERFSLILESASTNQTSMYLCASSLFREAFFGQGTRLTVV.